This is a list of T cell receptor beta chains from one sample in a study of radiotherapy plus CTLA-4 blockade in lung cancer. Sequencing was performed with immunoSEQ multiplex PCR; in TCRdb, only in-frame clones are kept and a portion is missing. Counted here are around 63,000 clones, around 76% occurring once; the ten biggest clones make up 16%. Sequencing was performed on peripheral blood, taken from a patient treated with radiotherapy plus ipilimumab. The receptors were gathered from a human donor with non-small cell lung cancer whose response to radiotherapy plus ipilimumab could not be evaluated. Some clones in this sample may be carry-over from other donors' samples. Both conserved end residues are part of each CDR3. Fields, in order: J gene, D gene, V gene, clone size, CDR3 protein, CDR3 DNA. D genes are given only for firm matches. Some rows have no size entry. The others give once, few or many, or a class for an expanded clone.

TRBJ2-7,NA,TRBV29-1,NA,CSVEGTAYEQYF,TGCAGCGTTGAAGGGACAGCCTACGAGCAGTACTTC
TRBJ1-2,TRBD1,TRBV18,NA,CASSPDRDVGGYTF,TGTGCCAGCTCACCAGACAGGGATGTTGGTGGCTACACCTTC
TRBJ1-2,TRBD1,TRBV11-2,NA,CASSLAIDRAEKGYTF,TGTGCCAGCAGCTTAGCAATAGACAGGGCGGAAAAGGGCTACACCTTC
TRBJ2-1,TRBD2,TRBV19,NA,CASSIGPLAGYANEQFF,TGTGCCAGTAGTATAGGGCCCCTAGCGGGGTACGCCAATGAGCAGTTCTTC
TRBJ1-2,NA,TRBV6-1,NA,CASVAGNNYYGYTF,TGTGCCAGCGTCGCGGGAAACAACTACTATGGCTACACCTTC
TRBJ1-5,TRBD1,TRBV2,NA,CASSEAGQGAFRNQPQHF,TGTGCCAGCAGTGAAGCGGGCCAGGGGGCTTTCCGCAATCAGCCCCAGCATTTT
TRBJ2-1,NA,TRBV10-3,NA,CAIEDRMRGGYNEQFF,TGTGCCATCGAGGACAGGATGAGAGGAGGGTACAATGAGCAGTTCTTC
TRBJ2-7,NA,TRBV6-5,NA,CASSDNIISYEQYF,TGTGCCAGCAGTGATAACATTATCTCCTACGAGCAGTACTTC
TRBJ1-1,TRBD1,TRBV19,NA,CASTWTGGLLNTEAFF,TGTGCCAGTACCTGGACAGGGGGTCTTTTGAACACTGAAGCTTTCTTT
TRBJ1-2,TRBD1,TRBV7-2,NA,CASSPDRGLYGYTF,TGTGCCAGCAGCCCAGACAGGGGGCTCTATGGCTACACCTTC
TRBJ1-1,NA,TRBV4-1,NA,CASSQYITGGRTEAFF,TGCGCCAGCAGCCAATATATTACAGGCGGGAGGACTGAAGCTTTCTTT
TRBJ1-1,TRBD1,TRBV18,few,CASQGQANTEAFF,TGTGCCAGCCAGGGACAGGCGAACACTGAAGCTTTCTTT
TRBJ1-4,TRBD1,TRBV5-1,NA,CASSLGGQGGEKLFF,TGCGCCAGCAGCTTGGGTGGACAGGGAGGTGAAAAACTGTTTTTT
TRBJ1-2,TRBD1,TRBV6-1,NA,CASSVGQGANYGYTF,TGTGCCAGCAGTGTCGGACAGGGAGCTAACTATGGCTACACCTTC
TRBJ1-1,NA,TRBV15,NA,CATSRDFFGEAFF,TGTGCCACCAGCAGAGATTTTTTCGGTGAAGCTTTCTTT
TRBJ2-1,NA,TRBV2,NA,CASSNRVRYNEQFF,TGTGCCAGCTCGAACAGGGTTCGCTACAATGAGCAGTTCTTC
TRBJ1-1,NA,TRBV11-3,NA,CASSSSKDYTEAFF,TGTGCCAGCAGCTCGTCGAAAGACTACACTGAAGCTTTCTTT
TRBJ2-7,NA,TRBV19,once,CASSPSGLYEQYF,TGTGCCAGTAGTCCCAGCGGGCTTTACGAGCAGTACTTC
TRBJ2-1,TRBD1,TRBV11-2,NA,CASSLGTGTYNEQFF,TGTGCCAGCAGCTTAGGGACAGGGACCTACAATGAGCAGTTCTTC
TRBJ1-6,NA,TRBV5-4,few,CASSRYREGTYNSPLHF,TGTGCCAGCAGTCGTTACAGGGAGGGAACCTATAATTCACCCCTCCACTTT
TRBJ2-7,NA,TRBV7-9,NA,CASSLHTRSYEQYF,TGTGCCAGCAGCTTACATACCAGGTCCTACGAGCAGTACTTC
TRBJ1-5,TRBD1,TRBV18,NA,CASSPLDQGGNQPQHF,TGTGCCAGCTCACCCTTAGACCAGGGGGGCAATCAGCCCCAGCATTTT
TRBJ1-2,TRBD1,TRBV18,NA,CASSLQDRGRNYGYTF,TGTGCCAGCTCACTCCAAGACAGGGGGCGGAACTATGGCTACACCTTC
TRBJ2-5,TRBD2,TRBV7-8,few,CASSPRGFGGETQYF,TGTGCCAGCAGCCCGCGGGGGTTCGGTGGAGAGACCCAGTACTTC
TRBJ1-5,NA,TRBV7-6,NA,CASSPGTDRPQHF,TGTGCCAGCAGCCCCGGGACTGACCGGCCCCAGCATTTT
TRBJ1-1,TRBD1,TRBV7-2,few,CASSPSQGGTEAFF,TGTGCCAGCAGCCCTAGCCAGGGGGGCACTGAAGCTTTCTTT
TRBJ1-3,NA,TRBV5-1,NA,CASSLDNPGNTIYF,TGCGCCAGCAGCTTGGACAACCCTGGAAACACCATATATTTT
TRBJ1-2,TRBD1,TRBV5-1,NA,CASSLERDRANYGYTF,TGCGCCAGCAGCTTGGAGCGGGACAGGGCGAACTATGGCTACACCTTC